This T cell receptor (beta chain) was retrieved from a study of blood T cells in healthy people across ages. Regarding the study as a whole: From one million sequenced T cells, diversity estimates were lower bounds.

Donors were healthy Caucasian individuals from Russia aged about 6 to 90. Per individual sample, total RNA of at least 5 micrograms was extracted. Turning to this clonotype: The antigen is undetermined.

Looked up from germline, CDR1 is MNHNY and CDR2 is SVGAGI (reference sequence). There are 15 residues in the CDR3. The V end was cut by 5 bases, the J end by 5 bases, with 18 bases between. With a J-beta primer mix and a sample-barcoded 5' primer, a second PCR ran 7 to 11 cycles. TCRdb recomputed calls from the 5' RACE reads with MiXCR, one row per CDR3 protein. The sample lists about 970,000 distinct CDR3 sequences, around 54% occurring once. The receptor was derived from an older woman in good health. The V call is TRBV6-6, the J call TRBJ1-1; no firm D call. Sequenced sample: blood. CDR3 bases: TGTGCCAGCAGTCCCATAGTGAGGGCGGTAACTGAAGCTTTCTTT. Protein product: CASSPIVRAVTEAFF.